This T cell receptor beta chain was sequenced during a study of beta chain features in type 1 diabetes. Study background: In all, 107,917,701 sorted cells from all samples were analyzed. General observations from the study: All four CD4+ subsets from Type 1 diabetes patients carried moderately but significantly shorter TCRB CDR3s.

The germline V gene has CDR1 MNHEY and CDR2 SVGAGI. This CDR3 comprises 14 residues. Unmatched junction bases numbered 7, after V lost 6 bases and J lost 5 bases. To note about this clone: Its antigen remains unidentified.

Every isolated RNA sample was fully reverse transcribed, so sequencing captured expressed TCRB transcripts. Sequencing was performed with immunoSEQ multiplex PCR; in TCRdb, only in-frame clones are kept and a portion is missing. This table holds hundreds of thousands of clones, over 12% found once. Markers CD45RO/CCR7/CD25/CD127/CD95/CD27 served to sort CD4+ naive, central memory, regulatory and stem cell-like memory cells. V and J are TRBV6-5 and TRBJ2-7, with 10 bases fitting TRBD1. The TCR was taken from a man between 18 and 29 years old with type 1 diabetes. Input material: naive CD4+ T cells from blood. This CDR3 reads CASSPDRGRHEQYF. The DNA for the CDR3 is TGTGCCAGCAGCCCTGACAGGGGGCGACACGAGCAGTACTTC.